A single sample gave rise to the 32 T cell receptor beta chains below, sequenced in a study of T cells in Graves' hyperthyroidism and ophthalmopathy. What was amplified from RNA transcripts were TCR beta CDR3 regions. In the first-round RT-PCR of the TCR CDR3, the HTBI primer set was used. MiXCR was run by TCRdb on the multiplex PCR reads, yielding one entry per CDR3 protein. The sample records about 380,000 distinct CDR3 sequences, around 13% being singletons. Sequencing used blood. These receptor sequences come from a woman aged 30 to 39 with Graves' ophthalmopathy.

This clonotype was picked up many times. This rearrangement joins TRBV28 to TRBJ2-3; D is unclear. Trimming shortened V by 6 bases and J by 0 bases, and 13 bases separated the two germline ends. The V gene's germline CDR1 is MDHEN and CDR2 SYDVKM. The CDR3 length is 15 residues. As DNA, the CDR3 is TGTGCCAGCAGCCCCATGAGAACGAGCACAGATACGCAGTATTTT. Its protein product is CASSPMRTSTDTQYF.

This clonotype was seen ten or more times. The rearrangement uses TRBV28 and TRBJ1-2, with 8 bases identical to TRBD1. The CDR3 contains 16 residues. Looked up from germline, CDR1 is MDHEN and CDR2 is SYDVKM. V shed 6 bases, J shed 4 bases, and the junction held 13 bases outside the gene matches. CDR3 nucleotide sequence: TGTGCCAGCAGAACCCCCGAGGCAGGGGGCGGCTATGGCTACACCTTC. Translation: CASRTPEAGGGYGYTF.

This chain joins TRBV19 and TRBJ1-2; D ambiguous. The V end lost 4 bases, the J end lost 0 bases, and 3 bases lay between the germline ends. This CDR3 region has 12 residues. Germline V lookup: CDR1 LNHDA, CDR2 SQIVND (reference sequence). The CDR3 loop reads CASSKANYGYTF. CDR3 nucleotides: TGTGCCAGTAGTAAGGCTAACTATGGCTACACCTTC.

This clonotype was picked up many times. The chain employs TRBV12-3 or TRBV12-4 and TRBJ2-7; 10 bases fit TRBD2. CDR3 size: 14 residues. Trimming took 5 bases from V and 2 from J; bases not matched to a gene: 3. DNA for the CDR3: TGTGCCAGCAGTCCAGCGGGGGGGCCCTACGAGCAGTACTTC. This codes for CASSPAGGPYEQYF.

This clonotype has a single count. The V and J genes are TRBV29-1 and TRBJ2-1; TRBD2 matches at 7 bases. The V gene's germline CDR1 is SQVTM and CDR2 ANQGSEA. V was clipped by 1 base and J by 6 bases; unmatched bases: 18. CDR3 length equals 18 residues. The CDR3 region is CSVEAVRGIPQRGNEQFF. The CDR3 coding sequence is TGCAGCGTTGAAGCGGTTAGAGGGATCCCCCAGCGGGGCAATGAGCAGTTCTTC.

In this sample, this clonotype turned up many times. V and J are TRBV12-3 or TRBV12-4 and TRBJ2-7; D is perhaps TRBD2 (5 bases). V lost 6 bases to trimming and J lost 3 bases, with 18 bases between them. The CDR3 loop spans 15 amino acids. CDR3 sequence: CASSRSGAFNYEQYF. The CDR3 nucleotides read TGTGCCAGCAGCCGGAGCGGTGCCTTTAACTACGAGCAGTACTTC.

This clonotype was seen many times. V usage is TRBV7-8 and J usage is TRBJ1-2; tentatively, D is TRBD1 (5 bases). V lost 0 bases to trimming and J lost 4 bases, with 15 bases between them. The CDR3 totals 16 residues. Looked up from germline, CDR1 is SGHVS and CDR2 is FQNEAQ. CDR3 protein: CASSLALAGPSYGYTF. For the CDR3, the DNA is TGTGCCAGCAGCTTAGCGCTGGCAGGGCCTTCCTATGGCTACACCTTC.

Details on this clonotype: With a much larger clone just one base away, this may be a read error. The chain uses TRBV27 and TRBJ2-1, with 7 bases fitting TRBD1. The DNA matches TRBJ2-7 better at its end, which makes the J call doubtful. The CDR3 sequence is 15 residues long. Germline values: CDR1 MNHEY, CDR2 SMNVEV (reference sequence). CDR3 region: CASRRQGWSYNEQYF. DNA for the CDR3: TGTGCCAGCAGGCGACAGGGATGGTCCTACAATGAGCAGTACTTC.

This clonotype was seen at least ten times. The gene calls are TRBV2 and TRBJ1-5; possible D gene TRBD1, 6 bases. Between the trimmed V and J ends, which lost 6 bases and 4 bases, there was a span of 16 bases. CDR1 is SNHLY and CDR2 is FYNNEI in the germline V gene. The CDR3 totals 15 residues. This CDR3 is CASSERGFQNQPQHF. As DNA, the CDR3 is TGTGCCAGCAGCGAGAGGGGGTTTCAGAATCAGCCCCAGCATTTT.

The chain carries TRBV2 and TRBJ1-2; D gene unclear. Trimming took off 6 bases at V and 7 bases at J, with 6 bases between the two ends. Germline V CDR1 and CDR2: SNHLY, FYNNEI. This CDR3 is built from 10 residues. The CDR3 DNA is TGTGCCAGCAGCGCGTCTGGCTACACCTTC. Its translation is CASSASGYTF.

In its sample, this clonotype was seen many times. This sequence joins TRBV7-6 and TRBJ2-5; D not certain. Trimming shortened V by 1 base and J by 0 bases, and 6 bases separated the two germline ends. From germline, CDR1 is SGHVS and CDR2 FNYEAQ. CDR3 length: 14 amino acids. The CDR3 reads CASSLGVYQETQYF. Here the CDR3 DNA reads TGTGCCAGCAGCTTAGGAGTGTACCAAGAGACCCAGTACTTC.

The genes are TRBV7-2 and TRBJ1-5; D gene uncertain. The CDR3 extends over 12 amino acids. From germline, CDR1 is SGHTA and CDR2 FQGNSA. Trimming removed 7 bases from V and 4 bases from J, with 8 bases in between. This CDR3 reads CASTWKNQPQHF. The CDR3 DNA reads TGTGCCAGCACTTGGAAAAATCAGCCCCAGCATTTT.

A note on this clonotype: One junction end does not reproduce the germline sequence, and a read error may be involved. The gene calls are TRBV19 and TRBJ1-3; D call uncertain. Germline-derived CDR1 and CDR2 are LNHDA and SQIVND (reference sequence). This CDR3 is 13 amino acids long. DNA for the CDR3: TGTGCCAGTAAGAGGGCATCTGGAGACACCATATATTTT. Residues: CASKRASGDTIYF. Drawing the rest from reference TRBV19 and TRBJ1-3, the complete variable domain is DGGITQSPKYLFRKEGQNVTLSCEQNLNHDAMYWYRQDPGQGLRLIYYSQIVNDFQKGDIAEGYSVSREKKESFPLTVTSAQKNPTAFYLCASKRASGDTIYFGEGSWLTVV.

The rearrangement joins TRBV29-1 to TRBJ1-2, with D unclear. Between the trimmed V and J ends, which lost 6 bases and 8 bases, there was a span of 19 bases. CDR1 is SQVTM and CDR2 is ANQGSEA in the germline V gene. The CDR3 totals 13 residues. This CDR3 reads CSVKDEFRLGYTF. The CDR3 region has the DNA TGCAGCGTCAAGGACGAATTCCGCTTAGGCTACACCTTC. Together with reference TRBV29-1 and TRBJ1-2, the CDR3 gives the full variable domain: SAVISQKPSRDICQRGTSLTIQCQVDSQVTMMFWYRQQPGQSLTLIATANQGSEATYESGFVIDKFPISRPNLTFSTLTVSNMSPEDSSIYLCSVKDEFRLGYTFGSGTRLTVV.

At least ten counts were recorded for this clonotype. The CDR3 nucleotides read TGCAGTGCTACACCCTCGGGACAGGGTTCAGATACGCAGTATTTT. This translates into CSATPSGQGSDTQYF. The chain recombines TRBV20-1 with TRBJ2-3; 9 positions match TRBD1. V dropped 4 bases and J dropped 4; count of bases not matched to a gene: 9. Per the germline V gene, CDR1 is DFQATT and CDR2 is SNEGSKA (reference sequence). This CDR3 has 15 residues.

This clonotype appeared many times. The chain carries TRBV12-3 or TRBV12-4 and TRBJ2-1, with D possibly matching TRBD2 (6 bases). This CDR3 spans 16 amino acids. Trimming left V 2 bases short and J 4 bases short, with 15 bases between. Here the CDR3 DNA reads TGTGCCAGCAGTTTATCCCCGGGGGATGCGTACAATGAGCAGTTCTTC. This sequence encodes CASSLSPGDAYNEQFF.

This clonotype was seen many times. The V gene is TRBV20-1, the J gene TRBJ1-5, with 7 bases matching TRBD1. This CDR3 is built from 13 residues. Germline-derived CDR1 and CDR2 are DFQATT and SNEGSKA (reference sequence). The ends lost 3 bases at V and 7 bases at J; junction bases unmatched: 6. This chain's CDR3 is CSASRWDSQPQHF. In nucleotides, the CDR3 is TGCAGTGCTAGTCGATGGGACAGCCAGCCCCAGCATTTT.

There are many counts of this clonotype. V is TRBV12-3 or TRBV12-4 and J is TRBJ2-5; 11 nucleotides agree with TRBD2. With V trimmed by 3 bases and J by 5 bases, 5 bases remained unmatched. This CDR3 region has 15 residues. CDR3 bases: TGTGCCAGCAGTTTCCTTAGCGGGAGGGGTGAGACCCAGTACTTC. It specifies CASSFLSGRGETQYF.

In this sample, this clonotype turned up many times. This sequence joins TRBV2 and TRBJ2-1, with D unclear. The CDR3 has 14 residues. CDR1 is SNHLY and CDR2 is FYNNEI in the germline V gene. The V end was cut by 7 bases, the J end by 8 bases, with 18 bases between. Written as DNA, the CDR3 is TGTGCCAGCATCTGGGTCCATACCCGCGATGAGCAGTTCTTC. This translates into CASIWVHTRDEQFF.

The sample holds many counts of this clonotype. The V call is TRBV5-5, the J call TRBJ2-5, with 13 bases fitting TRBD2. The CDR3 runs to 16 residues. The V segment lost 3 bases and the J segment 1 base; nucleotides outside the gene matches: 3. CDR1 and CDR2 from the germline V gene are SGHKS and YYEKEE (reference sequence). This chain's CDR3 is CASSSGTSGVQETQYF. The DNA of the CDR3 is TGTGCCAGCAGCTCCGGGACTAGCGGGGTCCAAGAGACCCAGTACTTC. The complete variable domain, with remaining parts taken from reference TRBV5-5 and TRBJ2-5, reads DAGVTQSPTHLIKTRGQQVTLRCSPISGHKSVSWYQQVLGQGPQFIFQYYEKEERGRGNFPDRFSARQFPNYSSELNVNALLLGDSALYLCASSSGTSGVQETQYFGPGTRLLVL.

This clonotype was observed many times. The chain links TRBV30 to TRBJ1-1; 8 nucleotides line up with TRBD1. CDR1 and CDR2 from the germline V gene are GTSNPN and SVGIG (reference sequence). The CDR3 has 17 residues. Unmatched junction bases numbered 21, after V lost 4 bases and J lost 8 bases. The CDR3 nucleotides read TGTGCCTGGACCCCACCCTTGGGGGGCAGGGGGCGAATCGAAGCTTTCTTT. It translates to CAWTPPLGGRGRIEAFF. The complete variable domain, with remaining parts taken from reference TRBV30 and TRBJ1-1, reads SQTIHQWPATLVQPVGSPLSLECTVEGTSNPNLYWYRQAAGRGLQLLFYSVGIGQISSEVPQNLSASRPQDRQFILSSKKLLLSDSGFYLCAWTPPLGGRGRIEAFFGQGTRLTVV.

This clonotype has ten or more counts. The chain employs TRBV6-1 and TRBJ2-7; 7 bases map to TRBD1. The germline CDR1 and CDR2 sequences are MNHNS and SASEGT. Unmatched junction bases numbered 7, after V lost 5 bases and J lost 3 bases. The CDR3 has 14 residues. CDR3 loop: CASSSDDRDYEQYF. The CDR3 DNA reads TGTGCCAGCAGTTCCGACGACAGGGACTACGAGCAGTACTTC.

This clonotype showed up just a few times. This chain uses TRBV19 with TRBJ1-5; a possible D gene is TRBD1 (5 bases). Trimming took 4 bases from V and 7 from J, leaving 11 bases between them. Germline V gene lookup returns CDR1 LNHDA and CDR2 SQIVND (reference sequence). The CDR3 covers 13 residues. CDR3 residues: CASSNLGVQPQHF. In DNA, the CDR3 is TGTGCCAGTAGTAACCTGGGGGTCCAGCCCCAGCATTTT.

The table lists this clonotype with a few counts. This chain links TRBV14 with TRBJ1-1, with 7 positions matching TRBD1. The germline V gene has CDR1 SGHDN and CDR2 FVKESK. The CDR3 has 12 residues. V gave up 7 bases and J gave up 9 bases; unmatched junction bases: 8. CDR3 protein: CASNQGVAKAFF. The CDR3 DNA reads as TGTGCCAGCAACCAGGGGGTGGCGAAAGCTTTCTTT.

This clonotype was seen repeatedly, ten times or more. This chain joins TRBV11-2 and TRBJ2-5; D ambiguous. The CDR3 is made up of 10 amino acids. With 6 bases removed from V and 8 bases from J, the gap between germline ends came to 7 bases. The germline CDR1 and CDR2 sequences are SGHAT and FQNNGV. The CDR3 loop reads CASSSNTQYF. CDR3 DNA: TGTGCCAGCAGTTCCAATACCCAGTACTTC. The full variable domain, in which reference TRBV11-2 and TRBJ2-5 provide the parts outside the CDR3, is EAGVAQSPRYKIIEKRQSVAFWCNPISGHATLYWYQQILGQGPKLLIQFQNNGVVDDSQLPKDRFSAERLKGVDSTLKIQPAKLEDSAVYLCASSSNTQYFGPGTRLLVL.

This clonotype showed up just a few times. The chain has TRBV6-1 and TRBJ2-5; possibly TRBD1 or TRBD2 for D (5 bases each). With 6 bases removed from V and 5 bases from J, the gap between germline ends came to 19 bases. CDR1 and CDR2 (germline): MNHNS, SASEGT. The CDR3 totals 15 residues. DNA of the CDR3: TGTGCCAGCAGCGAGAGAGGGTGGGCAGGGGAGACCCAGTACTTC. Protein sequence: CASSERGWAGETQYF.

This chain connects TRBV14 to TRBJ1-4; TRBD1 is a possible D gene (5 bases). V lost 3 bases and J lost 11, with 10 bases in between. This CDR3 is built from 12 residues. The germline gives CDR1 SGHDN, CDR2 FVKESK. CDR3: CASSHGGGKLFF. The CDR3 DNA reads TGTGCCAGCAGCCATGGGGGTGGTAAACTGTTTTTT.

At least ten counts were recorded for this clonotype. CDR3 protein: CSAPKPDVGDTQYF. In DNA, the CDR3 is TGCAGTGCCCCGAAACCGGACGTCGGGGATACGCAGTATTTT. The chain recombines TRBV20-1 with TRBJ2-3; no definite D call. Germline CDR1 reads DFQATT; CDR2 reads SNEGSKA (reference sequence). There are 14 residues in the CDR3. The germline V and J ends were trimmed by 6 bases and 6 bases, with 19 bases remaining between them.

Many counts were recorded for this clonotype. The chain employs TRBV29-1 and TRBJ2-3, with a tentative D call TRBD2 (6 bases). This CDR3 comprises 13 residues. Trimming removed 7 bases at V and 6 bases at J, with 17 bases between. CDR1 is SQVTM and CDR2 is ANQGSEA in the germline V gene. Here the CDR3 DNA reads TGCAGCGAAGGTTGGACTAAAGCCGATACGCAGTATTTT. Its protein product is CSEGWTKADTQYF.

This clonotype was recorded at least ten times. This chain connects TRBV30 to TRBJ2-2; D remains unclear. Germline CDR1 GTSNPN, CDR2 SVGIG (reference sequence). This CDR3 is built from 16 residues. V was clipped by 1 base and J by 7 bases, with 19 bases between them. The CDR3 loop is CAWSARLGSVGGELFF. The CDR3 nucleotides are TGTGCCTGGAGTGCTAGATTAGGCAGCGTTGGCGGGGAGCTGTTTTTT.

This clonotype has ten or more counts. The chain couples TRBV4-1 to TRBJ2-5; 8 bases line up with TRBD1. This CDR3 is 15 amino acids long. Germline V lookup: CDR1 MGHRA, CDR2 YSYEKL. Germline trimming cut 6 bases from V and 2 bases from J; bases unmatched to any gene: 8. CDR3 loop: CASRVGQGTQETQYF. CDR3 DNA: TGCGCCAGCAGAGTTGGACAGGGAACACAAGAGACCCAGTACTTC.

This clonotype was detected many times. The chain is built from TRBV7-2 and TRBJ2-7; the match to TRBD2 covers 8 bases. The germline gives CDR1 SGHTA, CDR2 FQGNSA. The CDR3 runs to 15 residues. Trimming took 3 bases from V and 1 from J; bases not matched to a gene: 5. The CDR3 nucleotides are TGTGCCAGCAGCTTCGGGACTAGGGGATCCTACGAGCAGTACTTC. The encoded protein is CASSFGTRGSYEQYF.